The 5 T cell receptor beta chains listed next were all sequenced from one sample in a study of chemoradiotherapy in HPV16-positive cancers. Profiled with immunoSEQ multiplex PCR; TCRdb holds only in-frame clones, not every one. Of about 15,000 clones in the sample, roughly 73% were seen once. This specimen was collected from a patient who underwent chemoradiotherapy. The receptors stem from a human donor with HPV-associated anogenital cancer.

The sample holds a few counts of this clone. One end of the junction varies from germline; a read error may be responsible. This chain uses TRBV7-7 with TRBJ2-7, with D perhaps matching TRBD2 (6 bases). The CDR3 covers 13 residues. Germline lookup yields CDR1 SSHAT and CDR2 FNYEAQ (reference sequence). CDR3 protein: CASSTNTGTQQYF. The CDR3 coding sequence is TGTGCTAGCAGCACGAATACCGGGACTCAGCAGTACTTC. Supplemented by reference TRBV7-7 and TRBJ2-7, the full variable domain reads GAGVSQSPRYKVTKRGQDVTLRCDPISSHATLYWYQQALGQGPEFLTYFNYEAQPDKSGLPSDRFSAERPEGSISTLTIQRTEQRDSAMYRCASSTNTGTQQYFGPGTRLTVT.

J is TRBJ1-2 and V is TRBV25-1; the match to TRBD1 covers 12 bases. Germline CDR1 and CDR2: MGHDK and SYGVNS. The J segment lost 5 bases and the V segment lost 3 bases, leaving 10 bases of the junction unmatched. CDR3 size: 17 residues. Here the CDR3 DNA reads TGTGCCAGCAGTGAGGTTCAGGGACAGGGGGCAGGGTATGGCTACACCTTC. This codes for CASSEVQGQGAGYGYTF.

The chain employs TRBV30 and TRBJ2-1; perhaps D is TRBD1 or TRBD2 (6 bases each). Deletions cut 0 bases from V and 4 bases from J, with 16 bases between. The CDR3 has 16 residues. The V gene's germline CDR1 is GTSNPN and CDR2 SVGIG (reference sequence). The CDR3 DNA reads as TGTGCCTGGAGTGTATTTTCGGGGGCAGGATACAATGAGCAGTTCTTC. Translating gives CAWSVFSGAGYNEQFF. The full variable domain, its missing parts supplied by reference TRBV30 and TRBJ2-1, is SQTIHQWPATLVQPVGSPLSLECTVEGTSNPNLYWYRQAAGRGLQLLFYSVGIGQISSEVPQNLSASRPQDRQFILSSKKLLLSDSGFYLCAWSVFSGAGYNEQFFGPGTRLTVL.

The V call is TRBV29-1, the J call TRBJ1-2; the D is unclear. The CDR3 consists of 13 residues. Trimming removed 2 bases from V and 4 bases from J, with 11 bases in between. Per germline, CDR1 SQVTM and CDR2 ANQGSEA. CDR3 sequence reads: CSVELAAIYGYTF. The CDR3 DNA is TGCAGCGTTGAATTAGCGGCCATCTATGGCTACACCTTC.

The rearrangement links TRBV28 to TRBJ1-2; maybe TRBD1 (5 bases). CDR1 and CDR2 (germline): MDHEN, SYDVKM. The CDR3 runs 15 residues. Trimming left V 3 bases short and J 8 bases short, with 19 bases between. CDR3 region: CASSFNRRAGRGYTF. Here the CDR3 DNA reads TGTGCCAGCAGTTTCAACCGAAGAGCAGGGCGGGGCTACACCTTC.